The 2 T cell receptor beta chains below were found in one sample sequenced in a study of CD8+ T cells in alopecia areata. After isolation, RNA underwent reverse transcription to generate cDNA as the sequencing template. Libraries were prepared by immunoSEQ multiplex PCR; TCRdb keeps only in-frame clonotypes and omits some of them. The sample includes approximately 100,000 clones, about 60% seen only once; the top ten take roughly 15%. The treatment: oral pan-JAK inhibitor, 5-10 mg twice daily. This material consisted of CD8+ T cells sorted from blood, taken at approximately week 56, from a patient treated with tofacitinib. All receptors come from a human donor with alopecia areata.

This chain joins TRBV19 and TRBJ2-7; D is possibly TRBD1 or TRBD2 (6 bases each). CDR3 size: 10 residues. CDR1 is LNHDA, CDR2 SQIVND, per germline (reference sequence). The V gene lost 11 bases and the J gene lost 6 bases, with 11 bases spanning the gap. The CDR3 sequence: CAGGLGEQYF. CDR3 coding DNA: TGTGCCGGGGGGCTGGGCGAGCAGTACTTC. Full variable domain (remainder filled in from reference TRBV19 and TRBJ2-7): DGGITQSPKYLFRKEGQNVTLSCEQNLNHDAMYWYRQDPGQGLRLIYYSQIVNDFQKGDIAEGYSVSREKKESFPLTVTSAQKNPTAFYLCAGGLGEQYFGPGTRLTVT.

The chain employs TRBV9 and TRBJ2-5; no reliable D call. The V gene lost 3 bases and the J gene lost 13 bases, with 10 bases spanning the gap. The CDR3 is made up of 10 amino acids. Germline-derived CDR1 and CDR2 are SGDLS and YYNGEE. In DNA form, the CDR3 reads TGTGCCAGCAGCGGACCCCGTCTGTACTTC. The encoded protein is CASSGPRLYF.